These 32 T cell receptor beta chains were sequenced from one sample in a study of post-analysis software for immune sequencing data. Study-level points and caveats: Compared with controls, patients had more of five or six TRBV segments, including TRBV5-6, TRBV5-1 and TRBV20-1.

Their cognate antigens are unknown. Unique molecular identifiers were built into the TCR beta cDNA libraries. A single record per CDR3 protein comes from TCRdb applying MiXCR to the PCR reads. Of about 500,000 distinct CDR3 sequences in the sample, around 40% are singletons; the top ten hold about an eighth. Input material: blood. All receptors derive from a girl aged 10 to 17 with multiple sclerosis.

A few counts support this clonotype. The chain recombines TRBV5-7 with TRBJ2-7; D is unresolved. TRBV5-7 is treated as an ORF (open reading frame) with a function not yet certain. V lost 4 bases and J 4 bases, leaving 18 bases between the germline ends. The CDR3 runs 15 residues. CDR3 in DNA: TGTGCCAGCAGCCCACGACATTGCTGTCCGTACGAGCAGTACTTC. Encoded protein: CASSPRHCCPYEQYF.

The chain uses TRBV20-1 and TRBJ1-2, with D possibly matching TRBD1 (6 bases). Germline V gene data show CDR1 as DFQATT and CDR2 as SNEGSKA (reference sequence). This CDR3 has 15 amino acids. The V end lost 6 bases, the J end lost 4 bases, and 21 bases lay between the germline ends. CDR3 nucleotide sequence: TGCAGTGCGCAAAACAGGGAGGGGGGCCTCTATGGCTACACCTTC. This sequence encodes CSAQNREGGLYGYTF.

The rearrangement uses TRBV13 and TRBJ2-1; 8 bases agree with TRBD1. Germline loops: CDR1 PRHDT, CDR2 FYEKMQ (reference sequence). V lost 5 bases, J lost 4 bases, and 7 bases stayed unmatched. The CDR3 length is 15 residues. DNA of the CDR3: TGTGCCAGCAGCGTTTACGGGACAGGTTACAATGAGCAGTTCTTC. Translating it yields CASSVYGTGYNEQFF.

The rearrangement joins TRBV12-3 or TRBV12-4 to TRBJ2-5; tentative D call: TRBD1 (5 bases). The V end was cut by 6 bases, the J end by 2 bases, with 16 bases between. The CDR3 has 15 residues. This chain's CDR3 is CASSPDSTVQETQYF. The CDR3 DNA is TGTGCCAGCAGCCCTGACAGTACCGTACAAGAGACCCAGTACTTC.

There are a few counts of this clonotype. The chain is built from TRBV10-3 and TRBJ1-5; 7 bases are a match to TRBD1. J was trimmed by 5 bases and V by 0 bases; bases with no gene match: 7. Germline lookup yields CDR1 ENHRY and CDR2 SYGVKD. This CDR3 has 16 amino acids. The CDR3 here is CAISESGAGGYQPQHF. The CDR3 DNA is TGTGCCATCAGTGAGTCAGGGGCAGGGGGATATCAGCCCCAGCATTTT.

The CDR3 is CASRTGGDYEQYF. As DNA, the CDR3 is TGTGCCAGCAGAACAGGGGGCGACTACGAGCAGTACTTC. The V and J genes are TRBV6-6 and TRBJ2-7, with 9 bases fitting TRBD1. The CDR3 covers 13 residues. The germline gives CDR1 MNHNY, CDR2 SVGAGI (reference sequence). V was clipped by 6 bases and J by 3 bases; unmatched bases: 3.

This clonotype was observed a few times. This chain joins TRBV7-3 and TRBJ1-1; D is undetermined. Per germline, CDR1 SGHTA and CDR2 FQGTGA. The germline V and J ends were trimmed by 0 bases and 7 bases, with 12 bases remaining between them. The CDR3 extends over 14 amino acids. The DNA for the CDR3 is TGTGCCAGCAGCTTAACGTCATCCGGTAGTGAAGCTTTCTTT. Translating gives CASSLTSSGSEAFF.

The gene calls are TRBV12-3 or TRBV12-4 and TRBJ1-1; tentatively, D is TRBD1 (6 bases). The V end lost 3 bases, the J end lost 7 bases, and 15 bases lay between the germline ends. This CDR3 is 14 amino acids long. The CDR3 sequence: CASSLVGGVGEAFF. In DNA form, the CDR3 reads TGTGCCAGCAGTTTGGTGGGGGGCGTCGGTGAAGCTTTCTTT.

The chain is built from TRBV4-1 and TRBJ2-1; TRBD2 aligns across 9 bases. Germline trimming cut 1 base from V and 10 bases from J; bases unmatched to any gene: 8. CDR3 length: 15 residues. Germline values: CDR1 MGHRA, CDR2 YSYEKL. The chain's CDR3 is CASSQGLGTSYEQFF. The CDR3 nucleotides are TGCGCCAGCAGCCAAGGTCTCGGGACTAGCTACGAGCAGTTCTTC.

The rearrangement joins TRBV5-1 to TRBJ2-3, with a possible D match to TRBD2 (6 bases). CDR1 is SGHRS, CDR2 YFSETQ, per germline. V was clipped by 4 bases and J by 7 bases, with 16 bases between them. The CDR3 extends over 14 amino acids. The CDR3, as DNA: TGCGCCAGCAGCCTGGCGGGGTATGGGAATACGCAGTATTTT. Its protein is CASSLAGYGNTQYF.

This clonotype was observed a handful of times. One junction end disagrees with the germline gene, perhaps due to a read error. The CDR3 DNA reads TGCAGTGCTAGGGGGGGCAGGGGGTCCTTCGAGCAGTACTTC. Translated: CSARGGRGSFEQYF. The V gene is TRBV20-1, the J gene TRBJ2-7; a possible D gene is TRBD1 (7 bases). Germline V gene lookup returns CDR1 DFQATT and CDR2 SNEGSKA (reference sequence). The CDR3 extends over 14 amino acids.

This chain joins TRBV7-2 and TRBJ1-5; D gene uncertain. The CDR3 runs 15 residues. Trimming stripped 3 bases from V and 0 bases from J, with 9 bases between. Germline V gives CDR1 SGHTA, CDR2 FQGNSA. DNA for the CDR3: TGTGCCAGCAGCTTTTCCAGAAATAGCAATCAGCCCCAGCATTTT. Translated, it gives CASSFSRNSNQPQHF.

This clonotype was observed a few times. The chain employs TRBV12-3 or TRBV12-4 and TRBJ2-1; 12 nucleotides align to TRBD2. The CDR3 is 15 residues long. The V segment lost 6 bases and the J segment 6 bases; nucleotides outside the gene matches: 6. DNA of the CDR3: TGTGCCAGCAGATCGCTAGCGGGAGGGGCCAATGAGCAGTTCTTC. Its translation is CASRSLAGGANEQFF.

This clonotype was seen repeatedly, ten times or more. The V and J genes are TRBV20-1 and TRBJ2-1; D gene ambiguous. This CDR3 has 11 amino acids. V was cut by 0 bases and J by 12 bases, with 9 bases left in between. From germline, CDR1 is DFQATT and CDR2 SNEGSKA (reference sequence). The CDR3 loop is CSARDFPGQFF. In nucleotides, the CDR3 is TGCAGTGCTAGAGATTTTCCGGGGCAGTTCTTC.

This rearrangement joins TRBV28 to TRBJ2-1; D may correspond to TRBD1 or TRBD2 (5 bases each). V lost 2 bases and J 4 bases, leaving 18 bases between the germline ends. This CDR3 contains 17 residues. Germline V gives CDR1 MDHEN, CDR2 SYDVKM. CDR3 sequence (DNA): TGTGCCAGCAGTTTACGGGACCTCTCCCGGTTTTACAATGAGCAGTTCTTC. Amino acid sequence: CASSLRDLSRFYNEQFF.

This clonotype was counted between two and nine times. The CDR3 protein is CSARSYFGSTDTQYF. In nucleotides, the CDR3 is TGCAGTGCTAGAAGCTACTTCGGAAGCACAGATACGCAGTATTTT. The V and J genes are TRBV20-1 and TRBJ2-3; D is unclear. Germline V lookup: CDR1 DFQATT, CDR2 SNEGSKA (reference sequence). The CDR3 length is 15 residues. The V end was cut by 2 bases, the J end by 0 bases, with 12 bases between.

This clonotype came up a few times. The CDR3 DNA follows: TGTGCCAGCACCCCAACTGGGTTCGGATTGGCCCAGTACTTC. Its translation: CASTPTGFGLAQYF. The genes are TRBV25-1 and TRBJ2-5, with D uncertain. In germline, CDR1 is MGHDK, CDR2 SYGVNS. The CDR3 consists of 14 residues. The V and J ends lost 7 bases and 9 bases respectively, with 21 bases between them. Combining the CDR3 with reference TRBV25-1 and TRBJ2-5 gives the whole variable domain EADIYQTPRYLVIGTGKKITLECSQTMGHDKMYWYQQDPGMELHLIHYSYGVNSTEKGDLSSESTVSRIRTEHFPLTLESARPSHTSQYLCASTPTGFGLAQYFGPGTRLLVL.

This clonotype appeared many times. The V and J genes are TRBV6-5 and TRBJ2-7; 8 bases match TRBD2. J gave up 1 base and V 4 bases, and 6 bases lay outside the gene matches. The CDR3 is made up of 15 amino acids. In germline, CDR1 is MNHEY, CDR2 SVGAGI. CDR3 residues: CASSSASGLSYEQYF. The CDR3 nucleotides read TGTGCCAGCAGTTCGGCTAGCGGGCTTTCCTACGAGCAGTACTTC.

This clonotype was observed a few times. The chain has TRBV29-1 and TRBJ2-1; TRBD2 might be the D (5 bases). Per the germline V gene, CDR1 is SQVTM and CDR2 is ANQGSEA. The CDR3 length is 14 residues. Trimming cost V 3 bases and J 2 bases, with 11 bases left between them. The DNA of the CDR3 is TGCAGCGTTGAGCCCCGGGGAACCTACAATGAGCAGTTCTTC. Translated, it gives CSVEPRGTYNEQFF.

This clonotype has just a few counts. V usage is TRBV7-2 and J usage is TRBJ1-2, with D perhaps matching TRBD1 (5 bases). CDR1 and CDR2 (germline): SGHTA, FQGNSA. V shed 1 base and J shed 4 bases, with 10 bases lying between them. This CDR3 spans 14 amino acids. CDR3 in DNA: TGTGCCAGCAGCTTAGGACAGAATGGCTATGGCTACACCTTC. This translates into CASSLGQNGYGYTF.

V gene TRBV9 combines with J gene TRBJ2-1; D is undetermined. V lost 6 bases to trimming and J lost 1 base, with 11 bases between them. The CDR3 spans 14 residues. Germline V lookup: CDR1 SGDLS, CDR2 YYNGEE. This CDR3 reads CASTREVSYNEQFF. For the CDR3, the DNA is TGTGCCAGCACCCGCGAGGTGTCCTACAATGAGCAGTTCTTC. The full variable domain, in which reference TRBV9 and TRBJ2-1 provide the parts outside the CDR3, is DSGVTQTPKHLITATGQRVTLRCSPRSGDLSVYWYQQSLDQGLQFLIQYYNGEERAKGNILERFSAQQFPDLHSELNLSSLELGDSALYFCASTREVSYNEQFFGPGTRLTVL.

This clonotype was counted a few times. The chain is built from TRBV20-1 and TRBJ2-7; 7 positions agree with TRBD2. With V trimmed by 1 base and J by 3 bases, 9 bases remained unmatched. The length of the CDR3 is 15 residues. The germline V gene encodes CDR1 DFQATT and CDR2 SNEGSKA (reference sequence). The CDR3 DNA reads as TGCAGTGCTAGAGCGAAAGCGGGATCCGACTACGAGCAGTACTTC. This encodes CSARAKAGSDYEQYF.

The V and J genes are TRBV28 and TRBJ2-7, with 7 nucleotides matching TRBD1. This CDR3 is 16 amino acids long. CDR1 and CDR2 from the germline V gene are MDHEN and SYDVKM. Losses at the gene ends were 6 bases for V and 3 bases for J; bases not matched to a gene: 14. The CDR3 nucleotides read TGTGCCAGCAGCAGAGACAGGGCCACACCAAGCTACGAGCAGTACTTC. Translated, it gives CASSRDRATPSYEQYF.

The V gene is TRBV28, the J gene TRBJ2-4, with no clear D. The J call may be wrong; the DNA end is better matched by TRBJ2-7. CDR1 MDHEN and CDR2 SYDVKM come from the germline V gene. This CDR3 is built from 13 residues. In DNA form, the CDR3 reads TGTGCCAGCAGCCCGACCGATTACTACGAGCAGTACTTC. Amino acid sequence: CASSPTDYYEQYF.

This chain connects TRBV12-3 or TRBV12-4 to TRBJ1-2, with D unclear. The V and J ends lost 8 bases and 4 bases respectively, with 17 bases between them. The CDR3 loop spans 14 amino acids. The CDR3 here is CASAISFESYGYTF. The CDR3 bases are TGTGCCAGCGCAATAAGTTTTGAGTCCTATGGCTACACCTTC.

This clonotype has only a few counts. The chain joins TRBV9 to TRBJ2-1; 8 bases align to TRBD1. CDR3 length: 15 residues. Losses at the gene ends were 0 bases for V and 5 bases for J; bases not matched to a gene: 4. Germline CDR1 SGDLS, CDR2 YYNGEE. The CDR3 nucleotides read TGTGCCAGCAGCGTAGGTCAGGGGGCGAACAATGAGCAGTTCTTC. Its protein product is CASSVGQGANNEQFF. Drawing the rest from reference TRBV9 and TRBJ2-1, the complete variable domain is DSGVTQTPKHLITATGQRVTLRCSPRSGDLSVYWYQQSLDQGLQFLIQYYNGEERAKGNILERFSAQQFPDLHSELNLSSLELGDSALYFCASSVGQGANNEQFFGPGTRLTVL.

This clonotype came up a few times. The CDR3 spells CASSFQGQNSNQPQHF. For the CDR3, the DNA is TGTGCCAGCAGTTTCCAGGGACAAAATAGCAATCAGCCCCAGCATTTT. The chain links TRBV28 to TRBJ1-5; perhaps TRBD1 as D (6 bases). Trimming took 3 bases from V and 0 from J, leaving 12 bases between them. This CDR3 comprises 16 residues. Germline V lookup: CDR1 MDHEN, CDR2 SYDVKM.

This clonotype was picked up a small number of times. The J gene is TRBJ2-7, the V gene TRBV28; D is undetermined. Per the germline V gene, CDR1 is MDHEN and CDR2 is SYDVKM. The CDR3 covers 10 residues. V was shortened by 6 bases and J by 8 bases, with 8 bases between the two germline ends. CDR3: CASRGRQQYF. As DNA, the CDR3 is TGTGCCAGCAGGGGTCGTCAGCAGTACTTC.

The V and J genes are TRBV3-1 and TRBJ2-1, with 9 bases lining up with TRBD1. Germline V CDR1 and CDR2: LGHDT, YNNKEL (reference sequence). V shed 1 base and J 9 bases; nucleotides not matched to a gene: 10. The CDR3 covers 16 residues. The CDR3 DNA follows: TGTGCCAGCAGCCAAGCCGGGACAGGGAGATTGAGTGAGCAGTTCTTC. It is translated as CASSQAGTGRLSEQFF.

The chain carries TRBV29-1 and TRBJ2-1; 9 bases are a match to TRBD1. V shed 7 bases, J shed 6 bases, and the junction held 10 bases outside the gene matches. Germline-derived CDR1 and CDR2 are SQVTM and ANQGSEA. The CDR3 has 14 residues. CDR3 nucleotide sequence: TGCAGCGCCTGCCGGGACAGGGCTATCAATGAGCAGTTCTTC. Translating it yields CSACRDRAINEQFF.

This clonotype was recorded a few times. The junction and the germline gene differ at one end; a read error may be behind it. V usage is TRBV4-1 and J usage is TRBJ1-2; possibly TRBD1 for D (6 bases). CDR3 size: 17 residues. CDR1 MGHRA and CDR2 YSYEKL come from the germline V gene. DNA of the CDR3: TGCGCCAGTAGCCAAGATTTAAGGGACACCCTGGGCTATGGCTACACCTTC. This translates into CASSQDLRDTLGYGYTF.

The table lists this clonotype with a few counts. The chain uses TRBV10-3 and TRBJ2-1; 7 bases map to TRBD1. The CDR3 runs to 13 residues. V dropped 2 bases and J dropped 5; count of bases not matched to a gene: 0. In germline, CDR1 is ENHRY, CDR2 SYGVKD. As DNA, the CDR3 is TGTGCCATCAGTGAGGGGACAGACAATGAGCAGTTCTTC. Translated: CAISEGTDNEQFF.